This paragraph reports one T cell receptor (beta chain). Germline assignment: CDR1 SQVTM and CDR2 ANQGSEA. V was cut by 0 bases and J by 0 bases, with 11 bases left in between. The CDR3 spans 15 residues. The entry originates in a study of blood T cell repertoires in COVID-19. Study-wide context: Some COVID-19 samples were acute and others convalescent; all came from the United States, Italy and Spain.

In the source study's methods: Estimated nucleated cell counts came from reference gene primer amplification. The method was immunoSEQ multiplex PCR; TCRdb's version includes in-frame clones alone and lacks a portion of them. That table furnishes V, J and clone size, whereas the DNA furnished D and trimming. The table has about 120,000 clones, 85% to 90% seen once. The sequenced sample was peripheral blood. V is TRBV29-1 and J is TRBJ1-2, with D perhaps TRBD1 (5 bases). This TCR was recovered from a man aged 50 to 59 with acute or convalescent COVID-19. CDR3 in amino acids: CSVEDVREPNYGYTF. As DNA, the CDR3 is TGCAGCGTTGAAGATGTCAGGGAACCTAACTATGGCTACACCTTC.